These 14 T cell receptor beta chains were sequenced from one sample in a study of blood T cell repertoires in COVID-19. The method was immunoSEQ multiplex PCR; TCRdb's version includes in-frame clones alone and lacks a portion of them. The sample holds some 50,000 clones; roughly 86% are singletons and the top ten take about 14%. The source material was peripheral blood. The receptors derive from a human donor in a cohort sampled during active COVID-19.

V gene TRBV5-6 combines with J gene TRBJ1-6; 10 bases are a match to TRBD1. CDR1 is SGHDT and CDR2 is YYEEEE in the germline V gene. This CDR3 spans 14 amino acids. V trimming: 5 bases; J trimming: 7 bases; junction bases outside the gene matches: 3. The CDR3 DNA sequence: TGTGCCAGCAGGCGGGACAGGGGCAATTCACCCCTCCACTTT. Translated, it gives CASRRDRGNSPLHF. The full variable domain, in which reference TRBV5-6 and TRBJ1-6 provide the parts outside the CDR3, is DAGVTQSPTHLIKTRGQQVTLRCSPKSGHDTVSWYQQALGQGPQFIFQYYEEEERQRGNFPDRFSGHQFPNYSSELNVNALLLGDSALYLCASRRDRGNSPLHFGNGTRLTVT.

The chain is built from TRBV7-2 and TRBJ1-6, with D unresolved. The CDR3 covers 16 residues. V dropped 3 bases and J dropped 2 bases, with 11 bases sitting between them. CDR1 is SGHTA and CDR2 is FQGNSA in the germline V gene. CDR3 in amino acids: CASSFTTGTYNSPLHF. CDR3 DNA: TGTGCCAGCAGCTTTACCACGGGGACCTATAATTCACCCCTCCACTTT.

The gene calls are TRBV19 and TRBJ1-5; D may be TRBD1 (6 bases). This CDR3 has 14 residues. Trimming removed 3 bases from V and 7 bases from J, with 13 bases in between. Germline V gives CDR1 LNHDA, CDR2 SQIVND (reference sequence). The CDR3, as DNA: TGTGCCAGTAGTATGATACAGGGAGGGCAGCCCCAGCATTTT. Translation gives CASSMIQGGQPQHF.

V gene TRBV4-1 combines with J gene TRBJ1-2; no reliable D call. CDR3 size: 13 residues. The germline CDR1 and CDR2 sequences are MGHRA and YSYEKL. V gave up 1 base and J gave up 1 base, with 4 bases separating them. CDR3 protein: CASSQASNYGYTF. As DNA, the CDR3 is TGCGCCAGCAGCCAAGCCAGTAACTATGGCTACACCTTC.

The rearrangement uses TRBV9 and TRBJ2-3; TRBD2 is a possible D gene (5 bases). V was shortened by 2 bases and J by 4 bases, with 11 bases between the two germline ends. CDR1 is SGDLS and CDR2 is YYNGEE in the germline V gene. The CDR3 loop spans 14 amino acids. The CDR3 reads CASSVTGVSDTQYF. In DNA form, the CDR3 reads TGTGCCAGCAGCGTTACCGGGGTATCAGATACGCAGTATTTT.

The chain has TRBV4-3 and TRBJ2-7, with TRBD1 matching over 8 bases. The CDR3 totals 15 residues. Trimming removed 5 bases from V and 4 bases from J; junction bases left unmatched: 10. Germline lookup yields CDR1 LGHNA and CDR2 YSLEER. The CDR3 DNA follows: TGCGCCAGCAGCAAGGACAGGGCACGATCATACGAGCAGTACTTC. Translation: CASSKDRARSYEQYF.

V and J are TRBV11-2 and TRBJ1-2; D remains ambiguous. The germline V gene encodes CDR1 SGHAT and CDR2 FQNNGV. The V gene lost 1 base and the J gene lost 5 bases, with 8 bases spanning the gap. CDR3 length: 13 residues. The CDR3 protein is CASSLGGIYGYTF. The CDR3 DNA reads TGTGCCAGCAGCTTAGGAGGTATATATGGCTACACCTTC. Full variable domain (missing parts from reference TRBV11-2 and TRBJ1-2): EAGVAQSPRYKIIEKRQSVAFWCNPISGHATLYWYQQILGQGPKLLIQFQNNGVVDDSQLPKDRFSAERLKGVDSTLKIQPAKLEDSAVYLCASSLGGIYGYTFGSGTRLTVV.

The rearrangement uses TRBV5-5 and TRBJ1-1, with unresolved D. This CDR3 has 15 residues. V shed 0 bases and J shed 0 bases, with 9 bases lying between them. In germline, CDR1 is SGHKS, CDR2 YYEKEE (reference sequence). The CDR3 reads CASSLVPVMNTEAFF. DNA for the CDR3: TGTGCCAGCAGCTTGGTCCCGGTAATGAACACTGAAGCTTTCTTT.

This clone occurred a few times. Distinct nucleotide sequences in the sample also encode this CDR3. This chain's CDR3 is CASSFSVNTEAFF. The DNA of the CDR3 is TGTGCCAGCAGCTTTTCAGTGAACACTGAAGCTTTCTTT. The chain employs TRBV7-2 and TRBJ1-1; D is undetermined. The germline CDR1 and CDR2 sequences are SGHTA and FQGNSA. Trimming removed 3 bases at V and 0 bases at J, with 5 bases between. The CDR3 sequence is 13 residues long.

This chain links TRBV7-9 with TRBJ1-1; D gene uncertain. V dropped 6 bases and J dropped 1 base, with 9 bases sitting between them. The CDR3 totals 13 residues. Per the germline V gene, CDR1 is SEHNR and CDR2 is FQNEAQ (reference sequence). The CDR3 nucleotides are TGTGCCAGCAGTACCCCAGGGAACACTGAAGCTTTCTTT. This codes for CASSTPGNTEAFF.

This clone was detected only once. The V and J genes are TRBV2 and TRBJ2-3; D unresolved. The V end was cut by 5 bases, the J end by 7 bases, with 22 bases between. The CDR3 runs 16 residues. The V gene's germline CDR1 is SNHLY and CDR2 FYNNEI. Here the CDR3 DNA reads TGTGCCAGCAGTACCCTCGGATCGGGTCCTGCTCATACGCAGTATTTT. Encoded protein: CASSTLGSGPAHTQYF.

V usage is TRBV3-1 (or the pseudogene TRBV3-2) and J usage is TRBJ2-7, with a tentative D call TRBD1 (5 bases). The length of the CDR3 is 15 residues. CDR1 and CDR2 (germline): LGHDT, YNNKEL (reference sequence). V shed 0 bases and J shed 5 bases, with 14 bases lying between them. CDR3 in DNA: TGTGCCAGCAGCCAAGAAGGGGCAGGGTACCACGAGCAGTACTTC. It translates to CASSQEGAGYHEQYF.

CDR3 DNA sequence: TGTGCCACAACCTTCGACAGGGATTACAATGAGCAGTTCTTC. Translation gives CATTFDRDYNEQFF. V usage is TRBV19 and J usage is TRBJ2-1, with 7 nucleotides matching TRBD1. Germline CDR1 reads LNHDA; CDR2 reads SQIVND (reference sequence). CDR3 length: 14 amino acids. J was trimmed by 4 bases and V by 10 bases; bases with no gene match: 10.

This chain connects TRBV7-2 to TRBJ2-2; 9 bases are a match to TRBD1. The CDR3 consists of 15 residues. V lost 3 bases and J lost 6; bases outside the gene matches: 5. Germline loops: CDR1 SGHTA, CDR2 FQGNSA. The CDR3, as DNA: TGTGCCAGCAGCTTCGGGACAGGGAGGGCCGGGGAGCTGTTTTTT. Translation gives CASSFGTGRAGELFF.